This TCR beta chain was identified during a study of CXCR3-negative and CXCR3-positive naive CD8 T cells (dated 2019 in TCRdb). Background on the whole study: In total, about 135 million TRB reads were obtained, corresponding to roughly 1.5 +/- 0.3 million reads per library. Data from some twelve donors, pooled across two independent experiments, went into the diversity and physicochemical repertoire analyses. TRBV-TRBJ cluster analysis included naive subsets from several donors and memory cells from 3 donors.

Each CD8+ T cell subset was flow-sorted in triplicate, and 300,000 or so cells per subset were placed directly into RLT lysis buffer. Naive CD8+ T cells were defined stringently as CD45RO-CCR7+CD27+CD95- to exclude memory contaminants. Peripheral blood mononuclear cells were isolated from buffy coats using standard density gradient centrifugation. A FACSAria III was used to flow-sort naive CXCR3-negative and CXCR3-positive CD8+ T cells. Total RNA was extracted from sorted cells using an RNeasy Mini Kit. Data came from a NextSeq 550. The Human TCR Profiling Kit (MiLaboratory) was used to prepare UMI-labeled 5' RACE TRB cDNA libraries. cDNA synthesis used the entire amount of extracted RNA, and PCR amplification then used the entire amount of cDNA produced. The libraries were made side by side, with each library going through the same number of PCR cycles. In the original analysis: MIGEC and MiXCR extracted about 57,000 +/- 9,900 unique UMI-labeled TRB cDNA molecules per library, requiring at least two reads per UMI. Each library averaged about 40,000 +/- 10,000 functional in-frame TRB CDR3 nucleotide clonotypes without stop codons. After downsampling to 5000 UMI-labeled TRB molecules per sample, diversity metrics such as normalized Shannon-Wiener and Chao1 were calculated in VDJtools. For the central five CDR3 residues, VDJtools calculated physicochemical properties weighted by clonotype size, namely interaction energy, strength, volume and Kidera factor 4. The reads were reprocessed in TCRdb, with one entry per CDR3 protein sequence and no accompanying DNA. These V and J calls rely on TCRdb rather than the paper's analysis. The table held for this sample gives approximately 90,000 distinct CDR3 sequences. Around 0.58% of the sample lies in the top ten.

For this clonotype: Its antigen remains undetermined.

CDR1 and CDR2 are read off the germline V gene as SGHNT and YENEEA. From its cysteine to its phenylalanine, the CDR3 spans 15 amino acids. The record lacks a DNA sequence. The research as a whole found: Naive CXCR3-negative and CXCR3-positive cells from the same donor showed similar TRBV-TRBJ usage, whereas memory cells showed distinct patterns. Repertoire diversity was comparably high in both naive subsets but much lower in memory CD8+ T cells. Because CXCR3 expression was partially decreased after cryopreservation, freshly isolated PBMCs were used for most assays. Because surface CD5, which is linked to self-reactivity in mice, was comparable between the naive subsets, TCR interaction strength was also inferred from TRB CDR3 physicochemical properties. TRB CDR3s from CXCR3-positive naive cells showed higher hydrophobicity (lower Kidera factor 4), lower energy, and higher strength and volume indices than CXCR3-negative naive cells.

The receptor chain draws on TRBV11-3 and TRBJ2-2; lacking DNA, the TRBD2 call made by TCRdb goes unchecked. The clonotype was recovered from a human donor in good health. Some clones in this sample may be carry-over from other donors' samples. The material sequenced was naive CXCR3+ CD8+ T cells from blood. The label giving this sample's cell subset or site can be read as: CD45RO-CCR7+CD27+CD95- naive CD8+ T cells expressing CXCR3 (TNR3+). CDR3 protein: CASSLGRAGTGELLF.